This T cell receptor (beta chain) was profiled in a study of cytomegalovirus exposure and HLA in healthy donors (dated by TCRdb to the late 2010s). A note on the overall study: According to an earlier analysis of 550 to 700 of the donors, some 170 million T cells yielded 117 million unique TCR beta sequences and 276 Gb of sequence data. Approximately 330 gigabases of sequencing data and approximately 92 million unique TCR sequences made up an early release that covered approximately 700 HLA-typed donors. The genetic ancestry cluster associated with self-reported Caucasian donors included approximately 85% of the roughly 400 genotyped donors. The study aimed to test whether signatures of past pathogen exposure could be identified by cataloging public T cell receptors. The T cell repertoires of under 750 subjects were profiled by immunosequencing and related to cytomegalovirus serostatus. Along with the approximately 620-subject first cohort, a separate validation cohort of over a hundred different subjects was used. To predict cytomegalovirus infection status, the study brought together high-throughput TCR immunosequencing, statistical association of individual TCRs with disease status, and machine learning. A later analysis re-analyzed previously published TCR beta repertoires from 666 donors and added high-resolution HLA genotyping to study TCR occurrence patterns. Rather than using new phenotypic data, the later analysis identified candidate immune exposures from TCR beta sequences and from how often those sequences occurred across donors. To decide whether each TCR beta V gene segment behaved as functional or pseudogenic, an earlier analysis of some 600 of the donors relied on high-throughput TCR beta sequencing. Donor age, sex, ethnicity and CMV serostatus were compiled together with the repertoire data. A later genetic analysis took genome-wide SNP genotypes for about 55% of the 666 donors and used that subset as a discovery cohort. All discovery cohort repertoires had been generated on a single sequencing platform. HLA typing covered class I and class II loci at four-digit resolution. Typing coverage varied by locus: roughly 620-640 donors for A, B, C, DRB1 and DQB1; more than 500 for DQA1; more than 600 for DPA1; approximately 470 for DPB1. About 5 DR-DQ haplotypes were handled as single units for association and clustering, since linkage in the cohort was strong. Among about 400 genotyped donors of the cohort, an average of around 250,000 unique TCR beta nucleotide sequences was sequenced per donor, of which 15% to 20% were non-productive.

Receptor amplification or capture employed the immunoSEQ multiplex PCR assay. For the multiplex PCR, a mixture combining 60 forward primers for TCR Vbeta segments and 13 reverse primers for TCR Jbeta segments was used. A multiplex PCR assay on genomic DNA amplified the CDR3 region of rearranged TCR beta genes. The amplified TCR beta libraries were sequenced on the Illumina HiSeq System as 87-base-pair reads. Per the source publication's procedure: A later analysis counted 65 million to 90 million unique TCR beta chains across the 500 to 850 repertoires, and approximately 11 million of these chains were shared by at least two donors. Raw reads were error-corrected and collapsed into unique sequences by a nearest-neighbor algorithm in which closely related sequences were merged to remove PCR and sequencing errors. Alignment of CDR3 sequences to IMGT reference sequences was used to assign V, D and J gene segments. For a sequence to be retained, a match of at least six nucleotides was required to both a V gene segment and a J gene segment. Rearrangements were classified as productive when the CDR3 lacked stop codons and remained in frame with V and J, and all other rearrangements were classified as non-productive. Following IMGT convention, CDR3 was defined as the stretch from the second conserved V-encoded cysteine up to the conserved J-encoded phenylalanine. The earlier analysis of around 640 of the donors excluded sequences that lacked an unambiguous match to a single V gene segment. In an earlier analysis of several hundred of the donors, V segments were called functional above 56.7% productive rearrangements and were called segregating when the between-donor standard deviation exceeded 5%. A statistical classification framework was developed to diagnose cytomegalovirus status using the catalog of TCR beta chain sequences. In a later analysis, V and J genes were assigned by comparing TCR nucleotide sequences against IMGT/GENE-DB human TR gene sequences. Using the TCRdist pipeline, a later analysis assigned CDR3 sequences along with most-parsimonious VDJ recombination scenarios. In a later analysis, each TCR beta chain was defined by its CDR3 amino acid sequence together with its V-gene family, and reads without a unique V-gene family were excluded. As a way to deal with suspected cross-contamination and a sequencing artifact, a later analysis dropped 450 to 600 nucleotide sequences that were highly shared and had low generation probability. In a later analysis, a clonal expansion index for each public chain was calculated from normalized within-repertoire ranks of inferred template counts. In a later analysis, generation probabilities were computed with a VDJ recombination model fitted to out-of-frame rearrangements, and the resulting probabilities were checked against IGoR. In a later analysis, hypergeometric tests were used to score TCR-TCR, TCR-HLA and TCR-CMV co-occurrence, with a repertoire-size bias correction applied to TCR pairs. False discovery rates were estimated in a later analysis by permuting HLA or CMV assignments 20 times. In a later analysis, co-occurring TCRs were grouped with DBSCAN, and TCRdist sequence similarity was added when clustering was performed within HLA-allele-positive subsets. Repertoires with fewer than 30,000 or more than 120,000 public chains were left out of co-occurrence clustering, as were about 5 repertoires with anomalous nucleotide sharing. TCRdb holds this immuneACCESS table with in-frame rearrangements only. Some clones are missing; in checked studies, unresolved V genes explain under half, and the rest has no known cause. The V and J calls and clone size are taken from that table; D and trimming were inferred from the DNA. The sample has some 150,000 clones on record, roughly 79% of them singletons. The ten top clones hold 0.5% to 0.85% of the sample.

In regard to this clone: There is no known antigen for this receptor. No per-base quality is available; no much larger clone lies one base away.

In total, over 600 healthy bone marrow donors made up the cohort. All cohort members were sampled while nominally healthy, although unrecorded immune exposures were likely present. The donor tested CMV seronegative, placing the donor among the 350 or so seronegative members of the cohort. A peripheral blood sample was collected from each donor, and TCR beta sequencing was performed on peripheral blood mononuclear cells. Genomic DNA was extracted from the blood cell samples with the Qiagen DNeasy Blood Extraction Kit. V loses 2 bases of germline sequence and J loses 2 bases, and the interval between the two ends is 3 bases. CDR1 and CDR2 are read off the germline V gene as SGHDT and YYEEEE. From its cysteine to its phenylalanine, the CDR3 spans 12 amino acids. Just the 36-base CDR3 DNA is kept, in frame starting at base 1. What the authors observed across the whole study: Sequencing depth was assumed to be roughly uniform across donors in the presence/absence analyses, though that assumption may not hold. An association between a missense DCLRE1C variant and V-gene and J-gene trimming of TCR beta chains was found in a later genetic analysis and replicated in an independent cohort. Some IMGT-functional V segments, including TRBV6-2 and TRBV6-3, could not be told apart with the 87-base-pair reads, so those segments were excluded. Broadly in line with IMGT annotations, most TCR beta V segments showed up in productive rearrangements about 87% or about 30% of the time in an earlier analysis of some 590 of the donors. In both the original and validation cohorts, the classifier was reported to diagnose cytomegalovirus status with high specificity and sensitivity. The authors suggested that the approach could potentially be generalized to other disease states and immunological phenotypes. Correlated functional status among segregating V segments might reflect linkage disequilibrium, but an unknown experimental factor could not be ruled out. Assigning TCR associations to individual alleles was difficult when HLA alleles, especially DR and DQ, strongly co-occurred. Most TCR sequences were seen in very few donors, while some public TCRs were found in many individuals. In a later analysis, TCR association rates were found to vary across HLA loci, with the most associated TCRs seen for DRB1 alleles and the fewest for HLA-C alleles. A group of highly shared sequence variants was considered likely to be a technical artifact of the sequencing pipeline. A further reported finding was that TCR beta sequences accurately predicted the HLA-A and HLA-B alleles for most subjects in the first cohort. Specific HLA alleles were associated with around 18,000 TCR beta sequences at a false discovery rate of 0.05 in a later analysis. Immune exposure information for the cohort was limited to CMV serostatus. Only TCR beta chains were sequenced in this cohort, and the absence of alpha or paired-chain data limited detectable features. In a later analysis, HLA-associated TCR beta chains were found to be more clonally expanded and to have lower generation probabilities than equally common non-associated chains. According to a later analysis, parvovirus B19, influenza, CMV and Epstein-Barr virus appeared linked to several top co-occurrence clusters. In vitro tests confirmed that a few of the cytomegalovirus-associated TCR beta chains recognize cytomegalovirus antigens. The earlier analysis of nearly 600 of the donors excluded some 15 rarely observed V segments, including chromosome 9 orphons, because counts were too low. A later genetic analysis reported fewer N-insertions in productive TCRs among donors in an Asian-associated ancestry cluster than the approximately 700-donor mean. Because HLA typing was missing for some donors at each locus, association tests included only the typed subset. In the study, around 150 TCR beta chains were listed as associated with cytomegalovirus. According to a later analysis, most CMV-associated TCR beta chains appeared to be HLA-restricted, and the HLA associations seemed to be driven largely by CMV exposure.

This TCR derives from a male donor in good health and CMV-seronegative. Material for sequencing was PBMCs. This chain is built from TRBV5-6 and TRBJ2-3; the D gene lacks a confident call. The CDR3 reads CASSFHTDTQYF. Read as DNA, the sequence is TGTGCCAGCAGCTTCCACACAGATACGCAGTATTTT. Supplemented by the reference TRBV5-6 and TRBJ2-3 proteins around the CDR3, the complete variable domain is DAGVTQSPTHLIKTRGQQVTLRCSPKSGHDTVSWYQQALGQGPQFIFQYYEEEERQRGNFPDRFSGHQFPNYSSELNVNALLLGDSALYLCASSFHTDTQYFGPGTRLTVL.